The 15 T cell receptor beta chains below all came from one sample that was sequenced in a study of T cells after yellow fever vaccination. In TCRdb, the 5' RACE reads were re-called with MiXCR into one record per CDR3 protein. The sample lists 450,000 to 550,000 distinct CDR3 sequences, about a fifth seen once, with about a sixth in the top ten. Sequenced material: PBMCs, taken around 3 weeks after the first yellow fever vaccination. The source is a man in his late teens or twenties who received the YFV17D yellow fever vaccine.

V gene TRBV20-1 combines with J gene TRBJ2-5; the match to TRBD1 covers 8 bases. J was trimmed by 4 bases and V by 6 bases; bases with no gene match: 10. This CDR3 spans 14 amino acids. Germline CDR1 reads DFQATT; CDR2 reads SNEGSKA (reference sequence). DNA of the CDR3: TGCAGTGCCCAAGGACAGGGTGGACGAGAGACCCAGTACTTC. Amino acids: CSAQGQGGRETQYF.

This clonotype was detected a few times. V gene TRBV11-2 combines with J gene TRBJ2-1; 15 bases are shared with TRBD2. The germline V gene has CDR1 SGHAT and CDR2 FQNNGV. V was clipped by 4 bases and J by 6 bases; unmatched bases: 13. This CDR3 is 19 amino acids long. The CDR3 reads CASSSRGTSGGYKVNEQFF. The CDR3 region has the DNA TGTGCCAGCAGCTCCCGTGGGACTAGCGGGGGGTATAAGGTCAATGAGCAGTTCTTC.

This clonotype appeared once. V is TRBV7-2 and J is TRBJ1-1; D ambiguous. Trimming cost V 3 bases and J 4 bases, with 15 bases left between them. CDR1 SGHTA and CDR2 FQGNSA come from the germline V gene. CDR3 size: 15 residues. CDR3 loop: CASSFAPLRGTEAFF. The CDR3 DNA follows: TGTGCCAGCAGCTTCGCACCCCTCCGGGGCACTGAAGCTTTCTTT.

The chain employs TRBV5-5 and TRBJ2-5; 9 nucleotides agree with TRBD1. There are 15 residues in the CDR3. Unmatched junction bases numbered 4, after V lost 3 bases and J lost 1 base. Germline CDR1 reads SGHKS; CDR2 reads YYEKEE (reference sequence). CDR3 bases: TGTGCCAGCAGCTGGGGACAGGGTGGCCAAGAGACCCAGTACTTC. Encoded protein: CASSWGQGGQETQYF.

The V and J genes are TRBV30 and TRBJ2-7; 8 bases align to TRBD2. This CDR3 contains 12 residues. Germline lookup yields CDR1 GTSNPN and CDR2 SVGIG (reference sequence). The V gene end was trimmed by 1 base and the J gene end by 6 bases; junction bases not matched to a gene: 2. The CDR3 loop reads CAWSAGGSEQYF. The CDR3 region has the DNA TGTGCCTGGAGTGCGGGGGGGAGCGAGCAGTACTTC.

This clonotype was observed a few times. The V and J genes are TRBV7-2 and TRBJ2-3; D is possibly TRBD2 (7 bases). The CDR3 loop spans 15 amino acids. Germline V gene data show CDR1 as SGHTA and CDR2 as FQGNSA. Trimming removed 1 base from V and 4 bases from J, with 12 bases in between. The CDR3 DNA is TGTGCCAGCAGCTTAGTGGGGGGGCGGTCAGATACGCAGTATTTT. Its translation is CASSLVGGRSDTQYF.

The chain employs TRBV5-1 and TRBJ2-5, with D possibly being TRBD2 (5 bases). Germline values: CDR1 SGHRS, CDR2 YFSETQ. The CDR3 sequence is 12 residues long. The germline V and J ends were trimmed by 5 bases and 5 bases, with 10 bases remaining between them. The CDR3 DNA sequence: TGCGCCAGCAGTCGGGATGCGGAGACCCAGTACTTC. As protein: CASSRDAETQYF.

This clonotype occurred a few times. The chain carries TRBV3-1 and TRBJ2-5; D possibly matches TRBD1 or TRBD2 (5 bases each). Trimming pared 6 bases from V and 3 bases from J, leaving 20 bases between. CDR1 LGHDT and CDR2 YNNKEL come from the germline V gene (reference sequence). The CDR3 is 16 amino acids. The CDR3 nucleotides read TGTGCCAGCAGTCTGGGAGTGACCGGGGCGAAAGAGACCCAGTACTTC. It encodes CASSLGVTGAKETQYF.

The genes are TRBV6-6 and TRBJ1-3; D not resolved. V dropped 7 bases and J dropped 0 bases, with 4 bases sitting between them. The CDR3 extends over 12 amino acids. From germline, CDR1 is MNHNY and CDR2 SVGAGI (reference sequence). The CDR3 spells CASTASGNTIYF. In DNA, the CDR3 is TGTGCCAGCACAGCCTCTGGAAACACCATATATTTT.

This clonotype was seen at least ten times. The genes are TRBV3-1 and TRBJ2-3; 12 bases match TRBD2. This CDR3 region has 15 residues. Looked up from germline, CDR1 is LGHDT and CDR2 is YNNKEL (reference sequence). With 4 bases clipped from V and 2 bases from J, the junction kept 1 base outside the gene matches. The CDR3 sequence is CASSPSGGATDTQYF. The CDR3 nucleotides read TGTGCCAGCAGCCCTAGCGGGGGGGCCACAGATACGCAGTATTTT.

This clonotype was seen a handful of times. The chain employs TRBV5-1 and TRBJ2-1, with 11 bases matching TRBD2. V was clipped by 1 base and J by 0 bases; unmatched bases: 15. The germline CDR1 and CDR2 sequences are SGHRS and YFSETQ. The CDR3 has 21 residues. This CDR3 is CASSLMGPGLAVLSSYNEQFF. DNA of the CDR3: TGCGCCAGCAGCTTGATGGGACCGGGACTAGCGGTGTTAAGCTCCTACAATGAGCAGTTCTTC.

This clonotype occurred a few times. This rearrangement joins TRBV9 to TRBJ1-6; D unclear. The CDR3 contains 15 residues. V lost 0 bases and J 10 bases, leaving 14 bases between the germline ends. Germline V gives CDR1 SGDLS, CDR2 YYNGEE. The CDR3 region is CASSVDPLQRSPLHF. The CDR3 nucleotides read TGTGCCAGCAGCGTAGATCCTCTTCAGCGCTCACCCCTCCACTTT.

Only a few counts were recorded for this clonotype. The V gene is TRBV6-1, the J gene TRBJ2-5, with 8 bases fitting TRBD2. Germline V gives CDR1 MNHNS, CDR2 SASEGT. J gave up 0 bases and V 6 bases, and 6 bases lay outside the gene matches. The CDR3 length is 15 residues. The CDR3 nucleotides are TGTGCCAGCAGAAGGACTAGCCAGTACCAAGAGACCCAGTACTTC. Its protein is CASRRTSQYQETQYF.

J is TRBJ1-1 and V is TRBV7-9; D is unclear. This CDR3 is 12 amino acids long. With 3 bases removed from V and 2 bases from J, the gap between germline ends came to 4 bases. Germline CDR1 SEHNR, CDR2 FQNEAQ (reference sequence). The CDR3 nucleotides read TGTGCCAGCAGCTTCGACAACACTGAAGCTTTCTTT. It translates to CASSFDNTEAFF.

This rearrangement joins TRBV7-2 to TRBJ2-3; possibly TRBD2 for D (6 bases). Trimming left V 4 bases short and J 6 bases short, with 14 bases between. This CDR3 is built from 14 residues. CDR1 and CDR2 (germline): SGHTA, FQGNSA. CDR3 amino acids: CASSSGLVIDTQYF. For the CDR3, the DNA is TGTGCCAGCAGCTCGGGACTGGTTATTGATACGCAGTATTTT.